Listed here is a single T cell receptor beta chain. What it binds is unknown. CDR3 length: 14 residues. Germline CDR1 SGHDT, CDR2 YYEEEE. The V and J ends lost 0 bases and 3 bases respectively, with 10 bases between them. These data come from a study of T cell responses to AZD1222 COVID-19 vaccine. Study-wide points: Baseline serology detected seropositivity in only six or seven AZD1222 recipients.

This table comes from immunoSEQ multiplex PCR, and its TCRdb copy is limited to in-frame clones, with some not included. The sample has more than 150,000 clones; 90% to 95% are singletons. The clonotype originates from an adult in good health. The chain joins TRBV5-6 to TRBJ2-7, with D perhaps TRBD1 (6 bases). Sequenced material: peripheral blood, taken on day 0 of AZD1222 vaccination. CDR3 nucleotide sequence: TGTGCCAGCAGCTTGGCCGGGACACACTACGAGCAGTACTTC. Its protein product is CASSLAGTHYEQYF.